The entry below describes one TCR beta chain. Its recognized antigen is unknown. No much larger clone is present one base from it, and per-base qualities are unavailable. This sample is drawn from a study of T cell responses to AZD1222 COVID-19 vaccine (TCRdb year 2021). Study-level background: TCR sequencing was performed for roughly 250 trial participants, of whom some 200 were given two doses of AZD1222 and about 25 were given two doses of MenACWY control vaccine. Enrollment into the trials was organized by age into subgroups of 18-55, 56-69 and 70-plus years, and those subgroups contained approximately 160, 26 and 62 TCR-sequenced participants, respectively.

The CDR3 regions of human TCRbeta chains were analyzed by immunosequencing. From the authors' description of their analysis: Repertoire TCRs were matched against a reference library of SARS-CoV-2-specific TCRs generated with the MIRA antigen-specificity platform. Breadth was defined as the fraction of unique TCRs that were SARS-CoV-2-associated, and depth was defined as the fraction of total T cells that were SARS-CoV-2-associated. Using the MIRA data, every spike-specific TCR was mapped to the spike region that the TCR reacted to and assigned to either a CD4 or a CD8 class. Log10-transformed breadth and depth values were compared by one-way ANOVA with Sidak's multiple comparisons tests. TCRdb took this table from immuneACCESS and kept in-frame rearrangements with V and J called. Such tables lack part of the clones; where checked against another copy, unresolved V genes explain under half of the gap, and the rest is unexplained. The V and J calls and clone size are taken from that table; D and trimming were inferred from the DNA. This sample has hundreds of thousands of clones in its table, and roughly 91% of those were observed once. The biggest ten clones account for 0.95% to 1.1% of the sample.

The sample's time point label is to be understood as: baseline before first vaccination. Reading the label with the study, this specimen's treatment or condition is: meningococcal conjugate vaccine given as trial control. The vaccinee samples were drawn from two UK trials, COV001 and COV002, one of which was a single-blind randomized controlled phase 2/3 trial testing AZD1222 (ChAdOx1 nCoV-19) in healthy adults. For TCRbeta chain sequencing, PBMC samples from trial participants were taken at day 0 and at day 28 after the second dose. General study outcomes and caveats: No day 14 peak-response samples were available, so repertoires were characterized only after the peak T cell response. The whole spike protein was spanned by vaccine-associated CD4 TCRs, and dominant responses were seen in regions 160-218 and 743-854. Conclusions about previously exposed vaccinees are limited, since just five to seven AZD1222 recipients were seropositive for SARS-CoV-2 at baseline. Reportedly, almost half of the unique spike-specific TCRs recognized epitopes lying outside the regions that are mutated in the B.1.351 and B.1.1.7 variants. In the small 56-69-year group, the increase in depth fell short of significance, most likely because of low power. Participants were mostly white British and included more females than males, and it was suggested by the authors that clonal diversity may have been underestimated. After two AZD1222 doses, spike-specific TCR breadth and depth were significantly higher than at day 0 and than in MenACWY recipients.

The receptor was derived from an adult in good health. The sample was peripheral blood, taken on day 0 of MenACWY control vaccination.

The DNA sequence follows: TGTGCCAGCAGCCAAGGGAGCCAGACCTATGGCTACACCTTC. Protein translation: CASSQGSQTYGYTF. In this chain, TRBV3-1 (or the pseudogene TRBV3-2) is recombined with TRBJ1-2; no D gene can be assigned with confidence. The CDR3 holds 14 amino acids from the cysteine to the phenylalanine. Only the CDR3 region is kept as DNA, spanning 42 bases read in frame from base 1. Trimming takes 1 base from V and 4 bases from J, and the germline ends sit 10 bases apart. Taken from the germline V gene (reference sequence), the CDR1 and CDR2 loops are LGHDT and YNNKEL.